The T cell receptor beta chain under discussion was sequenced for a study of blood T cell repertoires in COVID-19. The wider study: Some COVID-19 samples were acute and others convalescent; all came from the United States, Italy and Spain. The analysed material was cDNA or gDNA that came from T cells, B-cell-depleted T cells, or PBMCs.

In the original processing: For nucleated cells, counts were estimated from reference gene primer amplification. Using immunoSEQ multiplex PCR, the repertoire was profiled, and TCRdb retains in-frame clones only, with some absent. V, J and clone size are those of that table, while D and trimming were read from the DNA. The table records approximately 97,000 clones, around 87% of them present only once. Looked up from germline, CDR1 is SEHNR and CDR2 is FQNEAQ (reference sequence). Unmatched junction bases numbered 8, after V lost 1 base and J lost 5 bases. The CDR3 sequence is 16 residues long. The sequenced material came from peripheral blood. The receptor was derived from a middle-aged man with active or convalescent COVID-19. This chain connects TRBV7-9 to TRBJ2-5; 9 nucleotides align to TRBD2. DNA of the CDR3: TGTGCCAGCAGCTTAGGCCCGGGACTAGCAGGCGAGACCCAGTACTTC. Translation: CASSLGPGLAGETQYF.